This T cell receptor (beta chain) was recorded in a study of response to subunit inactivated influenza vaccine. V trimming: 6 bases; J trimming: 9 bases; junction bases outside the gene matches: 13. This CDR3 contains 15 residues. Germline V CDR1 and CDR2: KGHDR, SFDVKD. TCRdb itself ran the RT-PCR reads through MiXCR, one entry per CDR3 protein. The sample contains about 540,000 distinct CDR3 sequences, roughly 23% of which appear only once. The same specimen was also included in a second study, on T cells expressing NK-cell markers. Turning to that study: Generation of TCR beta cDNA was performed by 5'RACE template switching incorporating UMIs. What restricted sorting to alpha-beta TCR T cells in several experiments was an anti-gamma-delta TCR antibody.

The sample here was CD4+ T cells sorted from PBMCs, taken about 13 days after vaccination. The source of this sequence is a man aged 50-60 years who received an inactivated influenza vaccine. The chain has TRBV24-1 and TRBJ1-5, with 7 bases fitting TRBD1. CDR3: CATSPVTGEQLPQHF. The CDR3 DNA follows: TGTGCCACCAGTCCCGTAACAGGGGAGCAATTGCCCCAGCATTTT.